This T cell receptor (beta chain) originates from a study of blood T cell repertoires in COVID-19. Study summary: The study drew acute and convalescent COVID-19 samples from the United States, Italy and Spain. Sample material is recorded as cDNA or gDNA derived from T cells, B-cell-depleted T cells, or PBMCs.

In the original processing: Quantification of nucleated cells was approximated via reference gene primer amplification. Some clones are missing from TCRdb's copy, which holds only in-frame ones; the method was immunoSEQ multiplex PCR. V and J calls plus clone size are reproduced from that table; the DNA served to infer D and trimming. The repertoire holds 60,000 to 75,000 clones, with over 75% as singletons. This CDR3 spans 15 amino acids. V lost 6 bases to trimming and J lost 6 bases; unmatched junction nucleotides: 12. CDR1 and CDR2 from the germline V gene are MNHEY and SVGAGI. The source is a man aged 50 or older with active COVID-19. The sequenced material came from peripheral blood. This rearrangement joins TRBV6-5 to TRBJ2-7; 9 bases line up with TRBD1. CDR3 amino acids: CASRLIPGQGSEQYF. The CDR3 nucleotides read TGTGCCAGCAGGCTTATCCCGGGACAGGGCTCCGAGCAGTACTTC.